The clone carrying this T cell receptor (beta chain) came up many times. The antigen is undetermined. The data originate from a study of T cells in Graves' hyperthyroidism and ophthalmopathy. From RNA transcripts, TCR beta CDR3 regions were amplified. The primer set for the first-round RT-PCR of the TCR CDR3 was HTBI. TCRdb called the multiplex PCR reads again in MiXCR, with one record for every CDR3 protein. The sample contains 470,000 or so distinct CDR3 sequences, 20% of which appear only once. Patients having uncontrolled infection, another autoimmune disease, pregnancy or lactation were not included. Study results and caveats: Ophthalmopathy onset followed model prediction by a median approximately six months.

This clonotype was sampled from a man younger than 35 with Graves' hyperthyroidism. Sequenced: blood.

CDR3 sequence reads: CSAKRIQDTEAFF. CDR3 DNA sequence: TGCAGTGCTAAACGAATCCAGGACACTGAAGCTTTCTTT. V and J are TRBV20-1 and TRBJ1-1, with D unresolved. The germline CDR1 and CDR2 sequences are DFQATT and SNEGSKA (reference sequence). The CDR3 is 13 residues long. Trimming removed 4 bases at V and 3 bases at J, with 12 bases between.